What follows are 28 T cell receptor beta chains derived from one specimen sequenced in a study of blood T cells in healthy people across ages. The authors ran a second PCR of roughly 6 to 11 cycles using a sample-barcoded 5' primer and a J-beta primer mix. TCRdb analysed the 5' RACE reads with MiXCR anew, one entry per CDR3 protein. Of 600,000 to 1,000,000 distinct CDR3 sequences listed, about 62% are singletons. The sample comprised blood. The receptors were sampled from a man aged 30 to 45 in good health.

The CDR3 nucleotides read TGTGCCAGCACGGACGGACGGGAAATTAACTATGGCTACACCTTC. Translation gives CASTDGREINYGYTF. V usage is TRBV6-1 and J usage is TRBJ1-2, with unresolved D. Germline CDR1 is MNHNS and CDR2 is SASEGT. V lost 7 bases to trimming and J lost 1 base, with 16 bases between them. This CDR3 comprises 15 residues.

This clonotype was recorded a few times. The chain links TRBV3-1 to TRBJ2-7; possibly TRBD1 for D (6 bases). Trimming stripped 1 base from V and 11 bases from J, with 21 bases between. The germline gives CDR1 LGHDT, CDR2 YNNKEL (reference sequence). This CDR3 has 15 amino acids. The CDR3 region is CASSQGGPAGVREYF. CDR3 sequence (DNA): TGTGCCAGCAGCCAAGGAGGTCCAGCAGGGGTAAGGGAGTACTTC.

The J gene is TRBJ2-3, the V gene TRBV20-1; D is unresolved. From germline, CDR1 is DFQATT and CDR2 SNEGSKA (reference sequence). The CDR3 is 12 amino acids. Trimming removed 4 bases at V and 4 bases at J, with 9 bases between. CDR3 sequence (DNA): TGCAGTGCTACAAGGAGCGCAGATACGCAGTATTTT. Its translation: CSATRSADTQYF.

This clonotype has a handful of counts. The chain combines TRBV6-2 or TRBV6-3 with TRBJ1-1; unclear D gene. Trimming left V 6 bases short and J 4 bases short, with 18 bases between. The germline gives CDR1 MNHEY, CDR2 SVGEGT. The CDR3 length is 15 residues. This CDR3 reads CASSPYSIVTTEAFF. In nucleotides, the CDR3 is TGTGCCAGCAGCCCCTACAGCATAGTGACCACTGAAGCTTTCTTT.

This clonotype is a singleton in its sample. The chain couples TRBV7-9 to TRBJ1-2; D gene ambiguous. In germline, CDR1 is SEHNR, CDR2 FQNEAQ (reference sequence). The V end was cut by 9 bases, the J end by 3 bases, with 14 bases between. The CDR3 has 13 residues. CDR3 nucleotide sequence: TGTGCCAGTAGTGCCGAAGGAGACTATGGCTACACCTTC. Encoded protein: CASSAEGDYGYTF.

This clonotype was found a few times. The chain links TRBV12-3 or TRBV12-4 to TRBJ1-2; TRBD1 agrees at 9 bases. V lost 6 bases and J lost 7; bases outside the gene matches: 18. There are 17 residues in the CDR3. CDR3: CASRYARPGQGDGGYTF. The CDR3 coding sequence is TGTGCCAGCAGATACGCCCGCCCGGGACAGGGAGATGGTGGCTACACCTTC.

J is TRBJ1-1 and V is TRBV18; D is unclear. This CDR3 region has 16 residues. V was shortened by 3 bases and J by 4 bases, with 18 bases between the two germline ends. Per germline, CDR1 KGHSH and CDR2 LQKENI. CDR3 in DNA: TGTGCCAGCTCACCTACCATAACCGGGAGAGGCACTGAAGCTTTCTTT. Translating it yields CASSPTITGRGTEAFF. Full variable domain (remainder filled in from reference TRBV18 and TRBJ1-1): NAGVMQNPRHLVRRRGQEARLRCSPMKGHSHVYWYRQLPEEGLKFMVYLQKENIIDESGMPKERFSAEFPKEGPSILRIQQVVRGDSAAYFCASSPTITGRGTEAFFGQGTRLTVV.

The gene calls are TRBV9 and TRBJ2-1; no firm D call. This CDR3 has 15 residues. Deletions cut 7 bases from V and 4 bases from J, with 18 bases between. Germline V lookup: CDR1 SGDLS, CDR2 YYNGEE. As DNA, the CDR3 is TGTGCCAGCCATGGACCCTCACTTTTGTACAATGAGCAGTTCTTC. This gives the protein CASHGPSLLYNEQFF.

The rearrangement uses TRBV4-2 and TRBJ2-5; D remains unclear. CDR1 and CDR2 (germline): LGHNA, YNFKEQ. V was trimmed by 0 bases and J by 7 bases, leaving 15 bases between them. CDR3 length: 15 amino acids. The CDR3 bases are TGTGCCAGCAGCCAAGAGGCCGCCTCCGAAGCGACCCAGTACTTC. This translates into CASSQEAASEATQYF.

This chain's CDR3 is CASSLGGSTRPTDTQYF. DNA for the CDR3: TGTGCCAGCAGCTTGGGGGGGTCCACGAGGCCCACAGATACGCAGTATTTT. V gene TRBV5-6 combines with J gene TRBJ2-3, with D possibly being TRBD1 or TRBD2 (5 bases each). This CDR3 is built from 17 residues. The V gene's germline CDR1 is SGHDT and CDR2 YYEEEE. Trimming stripped 0 bases from V and 2 bases from J, with 16 bases between.

The rearrangement joins TRBV12-3 or TRBV12-4 to TRBJ2-1; perhaps TRBD2 as D (6 bases). V was clipped by 0 bases and J by 6 bases, with 12 bases between them. The CDR3 consists of 15 residues. The CDR3, as DNA: TGTGCCAGCAGTTTAGCGGACTACCCTCCCAATGAGCAGTTCTTC. It specifies CASSLADYPPNEQFF.

The chain employs TRBV6-1 and TRBJ2-7, with a weak D call TRBD2 (6 bases). The CDR3 is 15 residues long. V lost 6 bases to trimming and J lost 2 bases, with 17 bases between them. Looked up from germline, CDR1 is MNHNS and CDR2 is SASEGT. The CDR3 reads CASSPLRTGAYEQYF. CDR3 sequence (DNA): TGTGCCAGCAGCCCTTTGAGGACGGGAGCCTACGAGCAGTACTTC.

In DNA form, the CDR3 reads TGTGCCAGTAGTCGACAGGTCCGGGGTGGCTACACCTTC. As protein: CASSRQVRGGYTF. The V call is TRBV19, the J call TRBJ1-2; maybe TRBD1 (6 bases). The germline gives CDR1 LNHDA, CDR2 SQIVND (reference sequence). Trimming stripped 5 bases from V and 7 bases from J, with 14 bases between. This CDR3 comprises 13 residues.

This chain links TRBV7-9 with TRBJ1-5; D call uncertain. V gave up 4 bases and J gave up 7 bases, with 11 bases separating them. The CDR3 totals 13 residues. The germline gives CDR1 SEHNR, CDR2 FQNEAQ (reference sequence). The CDR3 protein is CASSYSLEQPQHF. As DNA, the CDR3 is TGTGCCAGCAGCTATTCGTTGGAACAGCCCCAGCATTTT.

The genes are TRBV6-5 and TRBJ2-2; 7 nucleotides line up with TRBD2. This CDR3 has 12 amino acids. V lost 10 bases and J lost 6; bases outside the gene matches: 5. From germline, CDR1 is MNHEY and CDR2 SVGAGI. CDR3 sequence reads: CATHREAGELFF. The CDR3 DNA is TGTGCCACCCATCGGGAGGCCGGGGAGCTGTTTTTT.

The V call is TRBV12-3 or TRBV12-4, the J call TRBJ2-7; TRBD2 aligns across 10 bases. The V and J ends lost 5 bases and 1 base, in that order; junction bases with no gene match: 5. The CDR3 contains 15 residues. The CDR3 here is CASSVTSGRSYEQYF. The CDR3 nucleotides read TGTGCCAGCAGTGTGACTAGCGGGCGGTCCTACGAGCAGTACTTC.

V is TRBV20-1 and J is TRBJ2-1; 7 bases are a match to TRBD2. The length of the CDR3 is 14 residues. After removal of 5 bases from V and 6 bases from J, the junction contained 10 bases not matched to a gene. The germline CDR1 and CDR2 sequences are DFQATT and SNEGSKA (reference sequence). CDR3 loop: CSAARLAETNEQFF. The CDR3 coding sequence is TGCAGTGCTGCAAGGCTAGCGGAGACCAATGAGCAGTTCTTC.

Remarks on this clonotype: A read error may explain this, as a much larger clone is one base away. The rearrangement joins TRBV7-9 to TRBJ1-2, with a possible D match to TRBD1 (5 bases). CDR1 and CDR2 (germline): SEHNR, FQNEAQ (reference sequence). The CDR3 is 15 residues long. The germline V and J ends were trimmed by 1 base and 5 bases, with 14 bases remaining between them. CDR3 loop: CASSLGGAGVYGYTF. CDR3 DNA sequence: TGTGCCAGCAGCTTAGGGGGCGCGGGGGTTTATGGCTACACCTTC.

CDR3 loop: CATTSGWTEAFF. CDR3 in DNA: TGTGCCACCACCAGCGGTTGGACTGAAGCTTTCTTT. The genes are TRBV4-2 and TRBJ1-1; D gene uncertain. Germline loops: CDR1 LGHNA, CDR2 YNFKEQ. Trimming took 10 bases from V and 5 from J, leaving 14 bases between them. The CDR3 consists of 12 residues.

The chain carries TRBV6-2 or TRBV6-3 and TRBJ2-7; D not resolved. Per the germline V gene, CDR1 is MNHEY and CDR2 is SVGEGT. V dropped 4 bases and J dropped 3 bases, with 22 bases sitting between them. The CDR3 loop spans 17 amino acids. The CDR3 region is CASSLPPPPDPYYEQYF. The CDR3 DNA follows: TGTGCCAGCAGTTTACCGCCCCCTCCGGACCCATACTACGAGCAGTACTTC.

This chain connects TRBV10-3 to TRBJ1-1, with 9 bases matching TRBD1. After removal of 0 bases from V and 3 bases from J, the junction contained 11 bases not matched to a gene. The CDR3 is 18 amino acids. CDR1 ENHRY and CDR2 SYGVKD come from the germline V gene. CDR3 region: CAISESRRGQGGDTEAFF. The CDR3 DNA reads TGTGCCATCAGTGAGTCTCGAAGGGGACAGGGCGGGGACACTGAAGCTTTCTTT.

This chain connects TRBV6-2 or TRBV6-3 to TRBJ2-1; D remains unclear. V lost 7 bases and J lost 4, with 14 bases in between. CDR1 MNHEY and CDR2 SVGEGT come from the germline V gene. This CDR3 has 14 residues. The CDR3 is CASTDRSPYNEQFF. CDR3 bases: TGTGCCAGCACTGACCGATCGCCTTACAATGAGCAGTTCTTC.

V usage is TRBV20-1 and J usage is TRBJ2-5; 10 bases fit TRBD1. V lost 0 bases to trimming and J lost 2 bases; unmatched junction nucleotides: 6. Germline values: CDR1 DFQATT, CDR2 SNEGSKA (reference sequence). The CDR3 is 16 residues long. CDR3 DNA sequence: TGCAGTGCTAGAGATTGGGACAGGGGTCAACAAGAGACCCAGTACTTC. Translating gives CSARDWDRGQQETQYF.

The chain joins TRBV7-6 to TRBJ2-3; D ambiguous. The CDR3 extends over 16 amino acids. The V gene lost 2 bases and the J gene lost 2 bases, with 14 bases spanning the gap. Germline V gene sequence: CDR1 SGHVS, CDR2 FNYEAQ. This CDR3 reads CASSLSGGFLTDTQYF. The CDR3 DNA reads as TGTGCCAGCAGCTTAAGTGGCGGTTTCCTCACAGATACGCAGTATTTT.

The chain is built from TRBV7-2 and TRBJ1-1; no definite D call. The CDR3 totals 11 residues. Germline lookup yields CDR1 SGHTA and CDR2 FQGNSA. Trimming left V 3 bases short and J 11 bases short, with 10 bases between. CDR3 amino acids: CASSFGMEAFF. The CDR3 DNA sequence: TGTGCCAGCAGCTTTGGGATGGAGGCTTTCTTT.

The chain employs TRBV28 and TRBJ2-1; perhaps TRBD1 as D (6 bases). Germline loops: CDR1 MDHEN, CDR2 SYDVKM. V was clipped by 3 bases and J by 15 bases, with 15 bases between them. This CDR3 spans 12 amino acids. The CDR3 loop reads CASSLRQGNRFF. In DNA, the CDR3 is TGTGCCAGCAGTTTGAGGCAGGGGAACCGGTTCTTC. The variable domain in full, with the rest retrieved from reference TRBV28 and TRBJ2-1, is DVKVTQSSRYLVKRTGEKVFLECVQDMDHENMFWYRQDPGLGLRLIYFSYDVKMKEKGDIPEGYSVSREKKERFSLILESASTNQTSMYLCASSLRQGNRFFGPGTRLTVL.

This clonotype showed up just a few times. The chain couples TRBV20-1 to TRBJ2-1, with TRBD2 identical over 10 bases. Trimming at V came to 4 bases and at J to 8 bases, leaving 11 bases not matched to a gene. CDR1 is DFQATT, CDR2 SNEGSKA, per germline (reference sequence). The CDR3 length is 15 residues. The CDR3 DNA follows: TGCAGTGCTATAGCTAGCGGGAGTATGAGCTATGAGCAGTTCTTC. Translated: CSAIASGSMSYEQFF.

The sample holds a few counts of this clonotype. The V and J genes are TRBV7-2 and TRBJ2-3; TRBD2 matches 7 bases. The ends lost 2 bases at V and 0 bases at J; junction bases unmatched: 5. CDR1 and CDR2 from the germline V gene are SGHTA and FQGNSA. The CDR3 length is 16 residues. The CDR3 nucleotides are TGTGCCAGCAGCTTAAGACACGGGGGGAGCACAGATACGCAGTATTTT. This translates into CASSLRHGGSTDTQYF.